This T cell receptor (beta chain) was identified during a study of T cell responses to AZD1222 COVID-19 vaccine. Regarding the study as a whole: Spike-specific TCR breadth and depth went up after people got two AZD1222 doses. CD4 TCRs covered the whole spike, strongest at regions 160-218 and 743-854.

There are 14 residues in the CDR3. The germline V and J ends were trimmed by 5 bases and 7 bases, with 16 bases remaining between them. Germline CDR1 SGHTA, CDR2 FQGTGA. This clone was observed a few times. Its antigen is still unknown. The protocol was immunoSEQ multiplex PCR, while the TCRdb copy is restricted to in-frame clones and leaves out a portion. The data hold under 140,000 clones, with 70% to 90% observed a single time. This TCR came from an adult in good health. The source material was peripheral blood, sampled on day 0 of AZD1222 vaccination. The chain carries TRBV7-3 and TRBJ2-3, with D uncertain. CDR3 protein: CASSPGSTPYTQYF. The CDR3 DNA sequence: TGTGCCAGCAGCCCCGGCTCGACCCCATATACGCAGTATTTT.